These 14 T cell receptor beta chains were all obtained from the same sample, sequenced in a study of identical twins (dated by TCRdb to the mid-2010s). Library preparation employed 5' RACE. TCRdb records Illumina HiSeq 2000 as the sequencer. TCRdb ran its own pipeline on the public reads, namely fastp trimming at Q25 and MiXCR clone calling, and kept in-frame beta chains. One record per CDR3 amino acid sequence lists the most common genes and DNA. Counted in this sample were 500,000 to 650,000 distinct CDR3 sequences; under 8.5% of them appeared once. The ten largest clones represent 1.6% of the sample. A further study also used this sample, focusing on yellow fever vaccine responses in identical twins.

Sequencing used PBMCs. Receptor source: a woman aged 18-29 years in good health.

The chain employs TRBV20-1 and TRBJ1-1; 9 positions agree with TRBD1. The V gene end was trimmed by 2 bases and the J gene end by 5 bases; junction bases not matched to a gene: 6. Per germline, CDR1 DFQATT and CDR2 SNEGSKA (reference sequence). This CDR3 is built from 14 residues. CDR3 sequence (DNA): TGCAGTGCTAGACATGGACAGGGGTGGACTGAAGCTTTCTTT. As protein: CSARHGQGWTEAFF.

The V and J genes are TRBV5-1 and TRBJ1-2; D gene uncertain. Germline V lookup: CDR1 SGHRS, CDR2 YFSETQ. The V end was cut by 0 bases, the J end by 4 bases, with 10 bases between. CDR3 length: 14 residues. The CDR3 is CASSLDGAGYGYTF. In DNA form, the CDR3 reads TGCGCCAGCAGCTTGGATGGAGCGGGCTATGGCTACACCTTC.

This clonotype has only a few counts. The rearrangement links TRBV28 to TRBJ1-2; the match to TRBD1 covers 10 bases. CDR3 length equals 11 residues. V was clipped by 10 bases and J by 7 bases; unmatched bases: 3. The germline CDR1 and CDR2 sequences are MDHEN and SYDVKM. CDR3 region: CATGTGVGYTF. The CDR3, as DNA: TGTGCCACCGGGACAGGGGTTGGCTACACCTTC.

In its sample, this clonotype was seen many times. The chain uses TRBV3-1 and TRBJ1-4; 7 bases line up with TRBD1. The V gene's germline CDR1 is LGHDT and CDR2 YNNKEL (reference sequence). V lost 2 bases to trimming and J lost 7 bases; unmatched junction nucleotides: 7. The CDR3 runs 15 residues. This CDR3 reads CASSQQGQQPEKLFF. CDR3 bases: TGTGCCAGCAGCCAACAGGGACAGCAGCCTGAAAAACTGTTTTTT.

CDR3 nucleotide sequence: TGTGCCACCAGCAGAGAAGAGGGACTAGCGGGGTACAATGAGCAGTTCTTC. This codes for CATSREEGLAGYNEQFF. The chain links TRBV15 to TRBJ2-1; 13 positions agree with TRBD2. The CDR3 extends over 17 amino acids. Trimming cost V 0 bases and J 4 bases; bases outside gene matches: 3. Per the germline V gene, CDR1 is LNHNV and CDR2 is YYDKDF (reference sequence).

This clonotype was seen more than once but under ten times. The CDR3 coding sequence is TGCGCCAGCAGTGAGGCTGACACTACAGATACGCAGTATTTT. It yields the protein CASSEADTTDTQYF. V gene TRBV10-1 combines with J gene TRBJ2-3; D gene uncertain. Germline V gene data show CDR1 as WNHNN and CDR2 as SYGVQD (reference sequence). The CDR3 has 14 amino acids. Trimming pared 2 bases from V and 3 bases from J, leaving 9 bases between.

This clonotype was seen more than once but under ten times. V and J are TRBV25-1 and TRBJ2-1; 9 bases are a match to TRBD2. The germline V gene has CDR1 MGHDK and CDR2 SYGVNS. There are 18 residues in the CDR3. The V gene end was trimmed by 0 bases and the J gene end by 1 base; junction bases not matched to a gene: 7. CDR3 in DNA: TGTGCCAGCAGTGAATATCGCGGGAGGGCCGGGTCCTACAATGAGCAGTTCTTC. This gives the protein CASSEYRGRAGSYNEQFF.

This clonotype appeared a few times. This chain connects TRBV20-1 to TRBJ2-3, with TRBD1 identical over 7 bases. Trimming took 0 bases from V and 3 from J; bases not matched to a gene: 9. Germline CDR1 DFQATT, CDR2 SNEGSKA (reference sequence). The CDR3 consists of 16 residues. The CDR3 spells CSARDLPPGGTDTQYF. The CDR3 DNA reads as TGCAGTGCTAGAGACCTCCCCCCAGGGGGTACAGATACGCAGTATTTT.

This clonotype has a count of ten or more. V is TRBV2 and J is TRBJ2-1; maybe TRBD1 (6 bases). Looked up from germline, CDR1 is SNHLY and CDR2 is FYNNEI. The V and J ends lost 7 bases and 0 bases respectively, with 10 bases between them. The CDR3 totals 14 residues. The DNA for the CDR3 is TGTGCCAGCATTCTGGGACACTCCTACAATGAGCAGTTCTTC. Amino acids: CASILGHSYNEQFF.

The table lists this clonotype with a few counts. The chain recombines TRBV13 with TRBJ1-2; 8 nucleotides agree with TRBD1. The CDR3 runs to 14 residues. The V gene end was trimmed by 5 bases and the J gene end by 6 bases; junction bases not matched to a gene: 8. CDR1 is PRHDT and CDR2 is FYEKMQ in the germline V gene (reference sequence). The CDR3 DNA reads TGTGCCAGCAGCCCCCCGCAGGGGGCAGATGGCTACACCTTC. It is translated as CASSPPQGADGYTF. The entire variable domain, with the rest obtained from reference TRBV13 and TRBJ1-2, is as follows: AAGVIQSPRHLIKEKRETATLKCYPIPRHDTVYWYQQGPGQDPQFLISFYEKMQSDKGSIPDRFSAQQFSDYHSELNMSSLELGDSALYFCASSPPQGADGYTFGSGTRLTVV.

This rearrangement joins TRBV7-8 to TRBJ2-3, with TRBD2 identical over 8 bases. This CDR3 is built from 20 residues. V was clipped by 2 bases and J by 0 bases; unmatched bases: 16. Per the germline V gene, CDR1 is SGHVS and CDR2 is FQNEAQ. CDR3 sequence (DNA): TGTGCCAGCAGCTTAAACCCTCTAGCGGGCCTATCATCTAGCACAGATACGCAGTATTTT. Its protein product is CASSLNPLAGLSSSTDTQYF.

This clonotype was counted ten times or more. The chain combines TRBV20-1 with TRBJ1-1; D uncertain. Deletions cut 6 bases from V and 5 bases from J, with 10 bases between. Looked up from germline, CDR1 is DFQATT and CDR2 is SNEGSKA (reference sequence). The CDR3 spans 11 residues. CDR3 nucleotides: TGCAGTGCGTCGGGGTTAACTGAAGCTTTCTTT. Protein sequence: CSASGLTEAFF.

This clonotype was found a few times. The CDR3 is CASRAGYTDTQYF. As DNA, the CDR3 is TGTGCCAGCAGGGCGGGATACACAGATACGCAGTATTTT. The chain recombines TRBV6-1 with TRBJ2-3, with D maybe TRBD2 (6 bases). V was pared by 6 bases and J by 2 bases, with 9 bases between. CDR3 length: 13 amino acids. Germline V lookup: CDR1 MNHNS, CDR2 SASEGT.

This clonotype came up many times. The gene calls are TRBV27 and TRBJ2-3; the D is unclear. The length of the CDR3 is 10 residues. V was pared by 4 bases and J by 6 bases, with 2 bases between. The V gene's germline CDR1 is MNHEY and CDR2 SMNVEV (reference sequence). Here the CDR3 DNA reads TGTGCCAGCAGTTGGGATACGCAGTATTTT. Its translation: CASSWDTQYF.